This T cell receptor (beta chain) was documented in a study of molecular identifiers for immune sequencing clone quantification. Notes on the study in general: Molecules of identical TCR sharing a barcode could underestimate highly expanded clone sizes.

Germline V gene data show CDR1 as SGHDN and CDR2 as FVKESK. The CDR3 runs to 13 residues. Trimming pared 0 bases from V and 7 bases from J, leaving 9 bases between. As previously described, bulk TCR libraries were made using listed TCR primers. TCRdb re-called the PCR reads with MiXCR, one entry per CDR3 protein. The sample contains hundreds of thousands of distinct CDR3 sequences, roughly a fifth of which appear only once. As regards this clonotype: Its target is not known. A much more abundant neighbour one base away suggests this may be a read error.

The receptor was derived from a human donor in good health. Some libraries in this study had Jurkat cell RNA spiked in. The sample consisted of naive CD8+ T cells from blood, with Jurkat cell RNA spiked in. Indicated subset: FACS-sorted CD8+CD4-CCR7+CD45RA+ naive T cells. V is TRBV14 and J is TRBJ2-5, with TRBD2 as a possible D gene (5 bases). The CDR3 DNA follows: TGTGCCAGCAGCCAAGAGTACAGCGGGACCCAGTACTTC. Translating it yields CASSQEYSGTQYF.